This is a list of T cell receptor beta chains from one sample in a study of cytomegalovirus exposure and HLA in healthy donors. Using immunoSEQ multiplex PCR, the repertoire was profiled, and TCRdb retains in-frame clones only, with some absent. The sample holds about 190,000 clones; more than 75% are singletons and the top ten take almost 1.5%. What was sequenced was PBMCs. The receptors come from a young woman in good health and CMV-seronegative. Each CDR3 is given with its conserved first and last residue. D genes are given only for firm matches.

d_call j_call v_call cdr3_nt cdr3_aa
TRBD1 TRBJ1-5 TRBV2 TGTGCCAGCAGGGACAGGGGAAGGGGGCCCCAGCATTTT CASRDRGRGPQHF
. TRBJ1-2 TRBV9 TGTGCCAGCAGCTACACGGGGACACCTTATGGCTACACCTTC CASSYTGTPYGYTF
. TRBJ1-1 TRBV4-2 TGTGCCAGCAGCCAAGAGGGACAGAACACTGAAGCTTTCTTT CASSQEGQNTEAFF
. TRBJ2-1 TRBV6-6 TGTGCCAGCAGTAGCCCAGGGGCCGGACGGGATGAGCAGTTCTTC CASSSPGAGRDEQFF
TRBD2 TRBJ2-3 TRBV5-1 TGCGCCAGCAGCCCCCGGGGACTAGCGGGGAGGGCAGATACGCAGTATTTT CASSPRGLAGRADTQYF
. TRBJ2-1 TRBV9 TGTGCCAGCAGCGAGTTTCGGAGCTCCTACAATGAGCAGTTCTTC CASSEFRSSYNEQFF
TRBD2 TRBJ2-7 TRBV4-1 TGCGCCAGCAGCCGAATCCTAAGGGCTAGCGGGACGGCCGCTTCCGAGCAGTACTTC CASSRILRASGTAASEQYF
. TRBJ2-3 TRBV7-9 TGTGCCAGCAGCCCCCAGGGGTTTGGCACAGATACGCAGTATTTT CASSPQGFGTDTQYF
. TRBJ1-5 TRBV5-1 TGCGCCAGCAGCTTGGGGGGCGTCTATCAGCCCCAGCATTTT CASSLGGVYQPQHF
. TRBJ1-5 TRBV19 TGTGCCAGTAGTACCCAGCGCCATCAGCCCCAGCATTTT CASSTQRHQPQHF
TRBD2 TRBJ2-7 TRBV19 TGTGCCAGTAACGGGAGGGGCTACGAGCAGTACTTC CASNGRGYEQYF